What follows is one T cell receptor (beta chain) and its context. The antigen remains undetermined. The CDR3 sequence is 14 residues long. Germline values: CDR1 SGDLS, CDR2 YYNGEE. V lost 3 bases and J lost 6, with 13 bases in between. MiXCR, applied by TCRdb to the RT-PCR reads, yields one record per CDR3 protein. The sample records about 310,000 distinct CDR3 sequences, roughly a fifth being singletons. The data were obtained in a study of response to subunit inactivated influenza vaccine. Whole-study findings and limits: Authors suggested each seasonal influenza vaccination recruits few new T cells.

The chain joins TRBV9 to TRBJ2-1; perhaps TRBD1 as D (6 bases). The TCR comes from a man aged 50 to 75 who received an inactivated influenza vaccine. Material: PBMCs from blood, obtained less than 22 months after vaccination. The CDR3 is CASSDPGQSNEQFF. For the CDR3, the DNA is TGTGCCAGCAGCGACCCTGGACAGTCCAATGAGCAGTTCTTC.